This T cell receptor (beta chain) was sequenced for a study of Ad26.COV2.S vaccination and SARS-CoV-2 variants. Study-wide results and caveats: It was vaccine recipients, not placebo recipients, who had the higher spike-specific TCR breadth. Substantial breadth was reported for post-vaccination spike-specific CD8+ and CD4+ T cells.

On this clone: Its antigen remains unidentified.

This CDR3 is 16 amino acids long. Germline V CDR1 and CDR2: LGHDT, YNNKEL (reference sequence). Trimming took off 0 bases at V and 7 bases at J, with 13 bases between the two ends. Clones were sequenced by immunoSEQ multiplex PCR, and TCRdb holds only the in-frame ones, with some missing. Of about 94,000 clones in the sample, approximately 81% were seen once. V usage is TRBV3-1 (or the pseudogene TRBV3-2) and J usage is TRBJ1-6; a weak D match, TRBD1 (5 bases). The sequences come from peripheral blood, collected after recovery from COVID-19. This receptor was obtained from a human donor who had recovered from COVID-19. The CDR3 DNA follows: TGTGCCAGCAGCCAAGATTGGAGGGGAGACAATTCACCCCTCCACTTT. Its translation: CASSQDWRGDNSPLHF.